A single sample gave rise to the 21 T cell receptor beta chains below, sequenced in a study of blood T cell repertoires in COVID-19. Only in-frame clones appear in the TCRdb table, and some are missing; sequencing was by immunoSEQ multiplex PCR. This table has under 150,000 clones, more than 75% appearing once. Sequences were obtained from peripheral blood. Receptor source: a man aged 55-75 years with acute or convalescent COVID-19.

The rearrangement links TRBV29-1 to TRBJ2-7, with TRBD1 identical over 8 bases. The junction had 7 bases not matched to a gene; V was cut back by 6 bases and J by 0 bases. The CDR3 consists of 14 residues. Germline CDR1 and CDR2: SQVTM and ANQGSEA. CDR3: CSVTDRGSSYEQYF. The CDR3 DNA is TGCAGCGTCACAGACAGGGGAAGCTCCTACGAGCAGTACTTC.

CDR3 in DNA: TGTGCCAGCAGCTTTGGACTAGGACAAGAGACCCAGTACTTC. It is translated as CASSFGLGQETQYF. The J gene is TRBJ2-5, the V gene TRBV11-2; 7 bases match TRBD2. Germline CDR1 and CDR2: SGHAT and FQNNGV. Trimming took 3 bases from V and 2 from J; bases not matched to a gene: 3. This CDR3 is 14 amino acids long.

V usage is TRBV7-9 and J usage is TRBJ2-7; a possible D gene is TRBD1 (6 bases). CDR1 and CDR2 (germline): SEHNR, FQNEAQ (reference sequence). The V and J ends lost 4 bases and 6 bases respectively, with 13 bases between them. The CDR3 totals 13 residues. The CDR3 nucleotides are TGTGCCAGCAGCTACTACAGGGATGGCGAGCAGTACTTC. The encoded protein is CASSYYRDGEQYF.

V is TRBV19 and J is TRBJ2-1; TRBD2 is a possible D gene (6 bases). V lost 5 bases to trimming and J lost 8 bases, with 7 bases between them. Germline CDR1 LNHDA, CDR2 SQIVND (reference sequence). This CDR3 is 11 amino acids long. CDR3 sequence: CASSWGDEQFF. The CDR3, as DNA: TGTGCCAGTAGTTGGGGGGATGAGCAGTTCTTC.

This clone appeared a single time. This chain joins TRBV5-1 and TRBJ2-7; D gene ambiguous. V was cut by 4 bases and J by 3 bases, with 11 bases left in between. Per germline, CDR1 SGHRS and CDR2 YFSETQ. CDR3 size: 13 residues. The CDR3 sequence: CASSLGVGYEQYF. The CDR3, as DNA: TGCGCCAGCAGCCTAGGTGTGGGCTACGAGCAGTACTTC.

The chain carries TRBV11-2 and TRBJ2-7, with D hard to call. This CDR3 contains 15 residues. Germline CDR1 and CDR2: SGHAT and FQNNGV. V lost 7 bases to trimming and J lost 0 bases, with 16 bases between them. CDR3 in amino acids: CASTIRSGSSYEQYF. The CDR3 nucleotides read TGTGCCAGCACCATCCGGTCAGGTAGCTCCTACGAGCAGTACTTC.

The chain carries TRBV11-2 and TRBJ2-7, with 16 bases matching TRBD2. The CDR3 is 18 residues long. Trimming took 5 bases from V and 6 from J; bases not matched to a gene: 13. Germline loops: CDR1 SGHAT, CDR2 FQNNGV. The CDR3 DNA sequence: TGTGCCAGCAGCCCCGGGACTAGCGGGAGGGCCGGATTAGTCGAGCAGTACTTC. As protein: CASSPGTSGRAGLVEQYF. Looking up the rest from reference TRBV11-2 and TRBJ2-7 gives the full variable domain: EAGVAQSPRYKIIEKRQSVAFWCNPISGHATLYWYQQILGQGPKLLIQFQNNGVVDDSQLPKDRFSAERLKGVDSTLKIQPAKLEDSAVYLCASSPGTSGRAGLVEQYFGPGTRLTVT.

The CDR3 DNA is TGTGCCAGCAGCTTAGGAAACTCCCCCTACAATGAGCAGTTCTTC. Its translation: CASSLGNSPYNEQFF. The chain has TRBV7-9 and TRBJ2-1; no reliable D call. Looked up from germline, CDR1 is SEHNR and CDR2 is FQNEAQ (reference sequence). The V end was cut by 1 base, the J end by 2 bases, with 9 bases between. This CDR3 region has 15 residues.

A word on this clone: The sample carries other DNA sequences with the same CDR3. The chain couples TRBV5-1 to TRBJ2-5; 12 bases map to TRBD2. After removal of 4 bases from V and 4 bases from J, the junction contained 2 bases not matched to a gene. The CDR3 has 14 amino acids. Per the germline V gene, CDR1 is SGHRS and CDR2 is YFSETQ. The CDR3 reads CASSLGLAGETQYF. CDR3 sequence (DNA): TGCGCCAGCAGCCTGGGACTAGCGGGAGAGACCCAGTACTTC. Drawing the rest from reference TRBV5-1 and TRBJ2-5, the complete variable domain is KAGVTQTPRYLIKTRGQQVTLSCSPISGHRSVSWYQQTPGQGLQFLFEYFSETQRNKGNFPGRFSGRQFSNSRSEMNVSTLELGDSALYLCASSLGLAGETQYFGPGTRLLVL.

This rearrangement joins TRBV19 to TRBJ2-3, with D possibly being TRBD2 (5 bases). Germline CDR1 is LNHDA and CDR2 is SQIVND (reference sequence). The CDR3 is made up of 14 amino acids. The germline V and J ends were trimmed by 5 bases and 0 bases, with 9 bases remaining between them. CDR3 amino acids: CASSPRTSTDTQYF. CDR3 in DNA: TGTGCCAGTAGTCCCCGGACTAGCACAGATACGCAGTATTTT.

This clone showed up just a few times. The chain combines TRBV12-3 or TRBV12-4 with TRBJ1-5; TRBD1 matches 7 bases. Trimming took 6 bases from V and 7 from J; bases not matched to a gene: 6. CDR3 length: 13 residues. Here the CDR3 DNA reads TGTGCCAGCAGCTTGACAGGGTACCAGCCCCAGCATTTT. Its translation: CASSLTGYQPQHF.

This clone was picked up many times. The rearrangement links TRBV25-1 to TRBJ2-1; TRBD2 aligns across 10 bases. This CDR3 region has 15 residues. J gave up 3 bases and V 7 bases, and 6 bases lay outside the gene matches. Germline V gene sequence: CDR1 MGHDK, CDR2 SYGVNS. In DNA, the CDR3 is TGTGCCAGCATAGGAACTAGCGGGGTCTACAATGAGCAGTTCTTC. Translated: CASIGTSGVYNEQFF.

The CDR3 DNA follows: TGTGCCAGCAGTTACCAGGGGGTTGTTGAGCAGTTCTTC. Protein product: CASSYQGVVEQFF. This chain connects TRBV2 to TRBJ2-1; 7 bases are shared with TRBD1. There are 13 residues in the CDR3. Trimming cost V 5 bases and J 9 bases; bases outside gene matches: 7. Germline loops: CDR1 SNHLY, CDR2 FYNNEI.

This clone showed up just once. The chain carries TRBV28 and TRBJ2-1, with D perhaps TRBD2 (6 bases). The V end lost 2 bases, the J end lost 10 bases, and 15 bases lay between the germline ends. This CDR3 contains 14 residues. CDR1 and CDR2 from the germline V gene are MDHEN and SYDVKM. The CDR3 region has the DNA TGTGCCAGCAGTTTACCCGCCGGGAGATTGGAGCAGTTCTTC. It is translated as CASSLPAGRLEQFF.

The gene calls are TRBV5-1 and TRBJ1-1; a weak D match, TRBD1 (5 bases). The CDR3 is 14 amino acids. CDR1 SGHRS and CDR2 YFSETQ come from the germline V gene. V was trimmed by 5 bases and J by 7 bases, leaving 18 bases between them. The CDR3 spells CASRGIRGTNEAFF. The CDR3 coding sequence is TGCGCCAGCAGGGGGATTAGGGGAACTAATGAAGCTTTCTTT.

The chain uses TRBV3-1 (or the pseudogene TRBV3-2) and TRBJ2-6; 11 bases map to TRBD2. The CDR3 consists of 19 residues. Germline assignment: CDR1 LGHDT and CDR2 YNNKEL (reference sequence). J lost 2 bases, V lost 4 bases, and 10 bases had no gene match. CDR3 sequence reads: CASSPHGRLAGTGANVLTF. CDR3 in DNA: TGTGCCAGCAGCCCGCACGGGAGACTAGCGGGAACTGGGGCCAACGTCCTGACTTTC.

This chain connects TRBV4-1 to TRBJ2-7, with TRBD1 matching 9 bases. V shed 3 bases and J 3 bases; nucleotides not matched to a gene: 9. CDR1 and CDR2 (germline): MGHRA, YSYEKL. This CDR3 is 16 amino acids long. The CDR3: CASSQLPGQGRYEQYF. In DNA, the CDR3 is TGCGCCAGCAGCCAGTTACCGGGACAGGGACGCTACGAGCAGTACTTC.

This clone was detected only a few times. J is TRBJ2-5 and V is TRBV6-5; D is possibly TRBD2 (6 bases). Germline V gene lookup returns CDR1 MNHEY and CDR2 SVGAGI. CDR3 size: 12 residues. Trimming shortened V by 8 bases and J by 5 bases, and 12 bases separated the two germline ends. CDR3 amino acids: CASGDSGETQYF. Here the CDR3 DNA reads TGTGCCAGCGGGGACTCGGGGGAGACCCAGTACTTC.

The chain joins TRBV3-1 (or the pseudogene TRBV3-2) to TRBJ2-2; 11 bases are shared with TRBD2. Germline lookup yields CDR1 LGHDT and CDR2 YNNKEL (reference sequence). The CDR3 is 15 residues long. V lost 6 bases, J lost 5 bases, and 5 bases stayed unmatched. In DNA form, the CDR3 reads TGTGCCAGCAGACTAGCGGGAGTAGGGACCGGGGAGCTGTTTTTT. Amino acid sequence: CASRLAGVGTGELFF.

The rearrangement uses TRBV3-1 (or the pseudogene TRBV3-2) and TRBJ2-5; 8 bases fit TRBD1. CDR3 length equals 15 residues. Per the germline V gene, CDR1 is LGHDT and CDR2 is YNNKEL (reference sequence). Trimming cost V 2 bases and J 1 base; bases outside gene matches: 3. In DNA, the CDR3 is TGTGCCAGCAGCCAAACAACAGGGGGCCAAGAGACCCAGTACTTC. Residues: CASSQTTGGQETQYF.

The gene calls are TRBV7-5 and TRBJ2-1; the D call in the table, TRBD1, was not verified against the DNA. TRBV7-5 is labeled a pseudogene. This CDR3 has 14 residues. The CDR3 reads CVRSPTDSSGEQFF. CDR3 DNA sequence: TGTGTCAGAAGCCCGACAGATAGTAGTGGTGAGCAGTTCTTC.